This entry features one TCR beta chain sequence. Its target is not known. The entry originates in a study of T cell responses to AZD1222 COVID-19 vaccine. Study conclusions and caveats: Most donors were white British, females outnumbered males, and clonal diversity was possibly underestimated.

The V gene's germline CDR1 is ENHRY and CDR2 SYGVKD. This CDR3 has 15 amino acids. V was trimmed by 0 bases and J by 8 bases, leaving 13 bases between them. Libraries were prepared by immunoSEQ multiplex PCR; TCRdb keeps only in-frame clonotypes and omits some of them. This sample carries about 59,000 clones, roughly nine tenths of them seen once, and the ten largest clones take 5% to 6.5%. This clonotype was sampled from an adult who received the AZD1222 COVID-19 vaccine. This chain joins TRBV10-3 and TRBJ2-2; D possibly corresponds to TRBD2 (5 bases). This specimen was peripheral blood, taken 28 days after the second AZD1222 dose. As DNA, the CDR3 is TGTGCCATCAGTGAGTCGAGCTTAGGCGGGGGGGAGCTGTTTTTT. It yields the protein CAISESSLGGGELFF.